The 27 T cell receptor beta chains below were found in one sample sequenced in a study of post-analysis software for immune sequencing data. Their specific antigens are unknown. The library was made from cDNA and included unique molecular identifiers. TCRdb passed the PCR reads through MiXCR, listing each CDR3 protein once. The data contain about 770,000 distinct CDR3 sequences, about 43% of them singletons. Study-level points and caveats: TRBV segments more frequent in patients than in controls numbered a few and included TRBV5-6, TRBV5-1 and TRBV20-1.

The material sequenced was blood. The receptor set was obtained from a girl under 18 with multiple sclerosis.

This chain links TRBV25-1 with TRBJ1-2; D is undetermined. The V gene lost 5 bases and the J gene lost 7 bases, with 20 bases spanning the gap. Germline V gives CDR1 MGHDK, CDR2 SYGVNS. CDR3 length: 15 amino acids. For the CDR3, the DNA is TGTGCCAGCAGTACGAGAGATTACAAGTATAGTGGCTACACCTTC. Translated, it gives CASSTRDYKYSGYTF.

This clonotype was detected a few times. V and J are TRBV10-3 and TRBJ2-7; the D gene could be TRBD1 or TRBD2 (6 bases each). The ends were cut back, 10 bases at V and 4 bases at J, with 17 bases in the middle. This CDR3 has 13 residues. Germline lookup yields CDR1 ENHRY and CDR2 SYGVKD. CDR3 coding DNA: TGTGCCACCGAGGGGGAGGCGAGGTACGAGCAGTACTTC. Its translation is CATEGEARYEQYF.

Here the CDR3 DNA reads TGTGCCAGCAGCCAAGACGGGAGTGACACCGGGGAGCTGTTTTTT. Residues: CASSQDGSDTGELFF. The chain joins TRBV6-2 or TRBV6-3 to TRBJ2-2; a possible D gene is TRBD2 (6 bases). The CDR3 covers 15 residues. CDR1 is MNHEY and CDR2 is SVGEGT in the germline V gene. Trimming took off 6 bases at V and 3 bases at J, with 14 bases between the two ends.

This chain uses TRBV29-1 with TRBJ2-7; 10 positions match TRBD1. The CDR3 covers 13 residues. Germline V lookup: CDR1 SQVTM, CDR2 ANQGSEA. Trimming cost V 4 bases and J 1 base; bases outside gene matches: 1. In DNA form, the CDR3 reads TGCAGCGTTGGGGACAGGGGTTCCTACGAGCAGTACTTC. Its translation: CSVGDRGSYEQYF.

V and J are TRBV10-3 and TRBJ2-2, with 11 bases identical to TRBD2. The CDR3 extends over 19 amino acids. Germline CDR1 reads ENHRY; CDR2 reads SYGVKD. V was clipped by 2 bases and J by 2 bases; unmatched bases: 10. As DNA, the CDR3 is TGTGCCATCAGTGAGCGTCCAAGGCTAGCGGGAGGTAACACCGGGGAGCTGTTTTTT. It codes for CAISERPRLAGGNTGELFF.

This clonotype showed up just a few times. This sequence joins TRBV29-1 and TRBJ2-7, with a tentative D call TRBD1 (6 bases). Trimming shortened V by 7 bases and J by 1 base, and 11 bases separated the two germline ends. The CDR3 extends over 12 amino acids. Germline values: CDR1 SQVTM, CDR2 ANQGSEA. CDR3 residues: CSAGTPSYEQYF. As DNA, the CDR3 is TGCAGCGCTGGGACACCATCCTACGAGCAGTACTTC.

This sequence joins TRBV20-1 and TRBJ2-1; a possible D gene is TRBD1 (5 bases). The CDR3 runs to 12 residues. V lost 2 bases and J 7 bases, leaving 9 bases between the germline ends. CDR1 and CDR2 from the germline V gene are DFQATT and SNEGSKA (reference sequence). The CDR3 DNA sequence: TGCAGTGCTAGACCTCAGGGAAATGAGCAGTTCTTC. Protein sequence: CSARPQGNEQFF.

This clonotype showed up just a few times. The rearrangement links TRBV6-5 to TRBJ2-3; D is ambiguous. Germline values: CDR1 MNHEY, CDR2 SVGAGI. This CDR3 is built from 13 residues. The germline V and J ends were trimmed by 2 bases and 6 bases, with 9 bases remaining between them. The CDR3 is CASSYLQTDTQYF. CDR3 nucleotides: TGTGCCAGCAGTTACCTACAAACGGATACGCAGTATTTT.

The chain joins TRBV20-1 to TRBJ1-5; no reliable D call. The CDR3 is 16 residues long. Looked up from germline, CDR1 is DFQATT and CDR2 is SNEGSKA (reference sequence). V shed 0 bases and J shed 5 bases, with 17 bases lying between them. The CDR3 nucleotides are TGCAGTGCTAGAGATCGCGGTGGGGTTGGGGATCAGCCCCAGCATTTT. This encodes CSARDRGGVGDQPQHF.

The genes are TRBV20-1 and TRBJ1-2, with D tentatively TRBD1 (6 bases). The CDR3 has 14 residues. The V gene lost 0 bases and the J gene lost 7 bases, with 15 bases spanning the gap. CDR1 DFQATT and CDR2 SNEGSKA come from the germline V gene (reference sequence). The CDR3 reads CSARDPTGRGGYTF. DNA for the CDR3: TGCAGTGCTAGAGACCCCACAGGGAGGGGTGGCTACACCTTC.

The J gene is TRBJ1-2, the V gene TRBV4-1, with TRBD1 as a possible D gene (5 bases). This CDR3 has 17 amino acids. Looked up from germline, CDR1 is MGHRA and CDR2 is YSYEKL. Between the trimmed V and J ends, which lost 0 bases and 8 bases, there was a span of 22 bases. The CDR3 DNA sequence: TGCGCCAGCAGCCAAGAAACTTCGGGACGCTCATATAAGGGCTACACCTTC. It specifies CASSQETSGRSYKGYTF.

This sequence joins TRBV7-2 and TRBJ2-1; 11 bases line up with TRBD1. This CDR3 is 16 amino acids long. J was trimmed by 2 bases and V by 5 bases; bases with no gene match: 5. From germline, CDR1 is SGHTA and CDR2 FQGNSA. CDR3 protein: CASSDPDRGPYNEQFF. The CDR3 region has the DNA TGTGCCAGCAGCGACCCGGACAGGGGGCCCTACAATGAGCAGTTCTTC. The full variable domain, with the rest looked up from reference TRBV7-2 and TRBJ2-1, is GAGVSQSPSNKVTEKGKDVELRCDPISGHTALYWYRQSLGQGLEFLIYFQGNSAPDKSGLPSDRFSAERTGGSVSTLTIQRTQQEDSAVYLCASSDPDRGPYNEQFFGPGTRLTVL.

J is TRBJ2-3 and V is TRBV5-1, with 15 bases that match TRBD2. CDR1 is SGHRS, CDR2 YFSETQ, per germline. The CDR3 has 18 residues. The V and J ends lost 4 bases and 3 bases, in that order; junction bases with no gene match: 9. The CDR3 spells CASSPGLAGGPLTDTQYF. In DNA form, the CDR3 reads TGCGCCAGCAGCCCCGGACTAGCGGGAGGGCCACTGACAGATACGCAGTATTTT.

V usage is TRBV29-1 and J usage is TRBJ1-2, with D maybe TRBD1 (6 bases). Trimming removed 0 bases from V and 0 bases from J, with 11 bases in between. The CDR3 is made up of 15 amino acids. Germline V CDR1 and CDR2: SQVTM, ANQGSEA. The CDR3 DNA reads as TGCAGCGTTGAAGATAGTCAGGGGTCTAACTATGGCTACACCTTC. Protein product: CSVEDSQGSNYGYTF. The complete variable domain, with remaining parts taken from reference TRBV29-1 and TRBJ1-2, reads SAVISQKPSRDICQRGTSLTIQCQVDSQVTMMFWYRQQPGQSLTLIATANQGSEATYESGFVIDKFPISRPNLTFSTLTVSNMSPEDSSIYLCSVEDSQGSNYGYTFGSGTRLTVV.

CDR3 in DNA: TGCAGCGTTGGGCCCAGCACCTACGAGCAGTACTTC. It translates to CSVGPSTYEQYF. This sequence joins TRBV29-1 and TRBJ2-7, with no clear D. CDR1 and CDR2 (germline): SQVTM, ANQGSEA. There are 12 residues in the CDR3. Trimming pared 4 bases from V and 2 bases from J, leaving 9 bases between.

The chain links TRBV12-3 or TRBV12-4 to TRBJ2-1; 7 nucleotides align to TRBD1. There are 14 residues in the CDR3. The V gene end was trimmed by 5 bases and the J gene end by 2 bases; junction bases not matched to a gene: 3. The CDR3 is CASSITGAYNEQFF. CDR3 coding DNA: TGTGCCAGCAGTATCACAGGGGCCTACAATGAGCAGTTCTTC.

This clonotype was counted between two and nine times. This chain links TRBV6-1 with TRBJ2-7; a weak D match, TRBD1 (7 bases). The V end lost 5 bases, the J end lost 2 bases, and 16 bases lay between the germline ends. The CDR3 totals 15 residues. CDR1 is MNHNS, CDR2 SASEGT, per germline. For the CDR3, the DNA is TGTGCCAGCAGTACAAACGCGGGGACAGCCTACGAGCAGTACTTC. Encoded protein: CASSTNAGTAYEQYF.

Turning to this clonotype: No DNA is shown, since the ends of the CDR3 on it are uncertain; the CDR3 is the one TCRdb lists. The rearrangement uses TRBV25-1 and TRBJ2-1; TRBD2, the table's D call, was not compared with the DNA. The length of the CDR3 is 17 amino acids, counting both ends. Looked up from germline, CDR1 is MGHDK and CDR2 is SYGVNS. The chain's CDR3 is CTSSDLGTGRVKDEQFF.

V and J are TRBV4-1 and TRBJ1-4, with 7 bases matching TRBD1. This CDR3 spans 15 amino acids. Losses at the gene ends were 1 base for V and 8 bases for J; bases not matched to a gene: 7. Germline CDR1 and CDR2: MGHRA and YSYEKL. CDR3 nucleotide sequence: TGCGCCAGCAGCCAAGTAGAAGGGGGCGCGGAAAAACTGTTTTTT. Protein sequence: CASSQVEGGAEKLFF.

The chain combines TRBV9 with TRBJ2-2, with 9 bases lining up with TRBD2. There are 17 residues in the CDR3. The V gene end was trimmed by 2 bases and the J gene end by 2 bases; junction bases not matched to a gene: 7. The germline V gene encodes CDR1 SGDLS and CDR2 YYNGEE. This chain's CDR3 is CASSVLAGALNTGELFF. In nucleotides, the CDR3 is TGTGCCAGCAGCGTCTTAGCGGGAGCGCTCAACACCGGGGAGCTGTTTTTT. The full variable domain, its missing parts supplied by reference TRBV9 and TRBJ2-2, is DSGVTQTPKHLITATGQRVTLRCSPRSGDLSVYWYQQSLDQGLQFLIQYYNGEERAKGNILERFSAQQFPDLHSELNLSSLELGDSALYFCASSVLAGALNTGELFFGEGSRLTVL.

The rearrangement links TRBV14 to TRBJ2-1; D might be TRBD1 (6 bases). The CDR3 loop spans 14 amino acids. V was shortened by 7 bases and J by 7 bases, with 17 bases between the two germline ends. Germline V CDR1 and CDR2: SGHDN, FVKESK. CDR3 nucleotides: TGTGCCAGCAACTCGTATGGGGGCAGGAATGAGCAGTTCTTC. This gives the protein CASNSYGGRNEQFF.

V and J are TRBV7-9 and TRBJ2-1; D may correspond to TRBD1 or TRBD2 (5 bases each). The V and J ends lost 2 bases and 5 bases respectively, with 13 bases between them. The germline V gene has CDR1 SEHNR and CDR2 FQNEAQ (reference sequence). The CDR3 consists of 15 residues. The CDR3 sequence is CASSLSGGNHNEQFF. The CDR3, as DNA: TGTGCCAGCAGCTTAAGTGGGGGTAATCACAATGAGCAGTTCTTC.

This clonotype was recorded a few times. Written as DNA, the CDR3 is TGCGCCAGCAGCTTGCGGGGCAGGCAGGGAGCACGCGGGGACTATGGCTACACCTTC. It yields the protein CASSLRGRQGARGDYGYTF. The V and J genes are TRBV5-1 and TRBJ1-2, with D perhaps matching TRBD1 (5 bases). Germline CDR1 is SGHRS and CDR2 is YFSETQ. The CDR3 has 19 residues. V dropped 1 base and J dropped 3 bases, with 25 bases sitting between them.

This chain connects TRBV7-9 to TRBJ2-7, with D hard to call. The germline V gene encodes CDR1 SEHNR and CDR2 FQNEAQ (reference sequence). The CDR3 runs to 11 residues. Trimming removed 5 bases from V and 5 bases from J, with 7 bases in between. In nucleotides, the CDR3 is TGTGCCAGCAGCCCCATCAACGAGCAGTACTTC. Amino acids: CASSPINEQYF.

This rearrangement joins TRBV24-1 to TRBJ2-1, with 12 bases aligning to TRBD2. There are 16 residues in the CDR3. The germline CDR1 and CDR2 sequences are KGHDR and SFDVKD. The trim removed 3 bases at V and 6 bases at J, leaving 5 bases unmatched. For the CDR3, the DNA is TGTGCCACCAGTGATCAGACTAGCGGGAGTGCCAATGAGCAGTTCTTC. Protein sequence: CATSDQTSGSANEQFF.

V is TRBV24-1 and J is TRBJ1-5; no reliable D call. The CDR3 contains 13 residues. Germline CDR1 and CDR2: KGHDR and SFDVKD. V lost 7 bases and J 3 bases, leaving 9 bases between the germline ends. The CDR3 DNA follows: TGTGCCACCAGGGCACAGCCCAATCAGCCCCAGCATTTT. Translation gives CATRAQPNQPQHF.

The chain joins TRBV7-2 to TRBJ2-6; a weak D match, TRBD2 (6 bases). Germline lookup yields CDR1 SGHTA and CDR2 FQGNSA. The germline V and J ends were trimmed by 7 bases and 2 bases, with 21 bases remaining between them. This CDR3 contains 18 residues. The CDR3 bases are TGTGCCAGCAACCCGGAGGGGCGAGGACTAACTGGGGCCAACGTCCTGACTTTC. It codes for CASNPEGRGLTGANVLTF.